This TCR beta chain was sequenced for a study of Tregs in tolerant kidney transplant recipients. Study-level points and caveats: Biological reproducibility was not directly addressed in this study. The small number of patients limits these findings pending further validation.

The CDR3 has 13 residues. The V end lost 2 bases, the J end lost 0 bases, and 4 bases lay between the germline ends. In germline, CDR1 is KGHSH, CDR2 LQKENI. CD4+CD25+CD127- Tregs, CD4+CD25- non-Tregs, CD4 and CD8 cells were sorted. Before regulatory T cell sorting, thawed PBMCs rested overnight at 37°C in 150 to 250 IU/ml IL-2. About this clone itself: Antigen specificity is unknown.

TCRdb's copy holds only in-frame clones and misses some; the assay was immunoSEQ multiplex PCR. The sample contains some 62,000 clones, approximately 98% of which appear only once. The TCR originated in a human donor who received a combined kidney and bone marrow transplant. The sequencing used Tregs from blood, collected before the transplant. The chain uses TRBV18 and TRBJ2-5, with D uncertain. The CDR3 region is CASSPEYQETQYF. In nucleotides, the CDR3 is TGTGCCAGCTCACCAGAGTACCAAGAGACCCAGTACTTC.